The source of this TCR beta chain is a study of cytomegalovirus exposure and HLA in healthy donors. The PCR made use of 60 Vbeta and 13 Jbeta primers. TCRdb's copy holds only in-frame clones and misses some; the assay was immunoSEQ multiplex PCR. The sample holds more than 90,000 clones; roughly 83% are singletons and the top ten take 2.5% to 3%. The trim removed 4 bases at V and 6 bases at J, leaving 23 bases unmatched. This CDR3 is built from 19 residues. Germline V CDR1 and CDR2: SGHRS, YFSETQ. Specimen: PBMCs. The chain combines TRBV5-1 with TRBJ2-7; 9 bases align to TRBD1. This receptor was obtained from a woman aged 18-29 years in good health and CMV-seropositive. CDR3 region: CASSPNPSAGTGSFGEQYF. The DNA for the CDR3 is TGCGCCAGCAGCCCGAATCCCTCGGCGGGGACAGGGTCCTTTGGCGAGCAGTACTTC.